Sequencing of this TCR beta chain was carried out in a study of blood T cells in healthy people across ages. Per the germline V gene, CDR1 is DFQATT and CDR2 is SNEGSKA (reference sequence). CDR3 length equals 15 residues. Trimming took 5 bases from V and 2 from J; bases not matched to a gene: 7. This clonotype was counted a few times. The second PCR ran roughly 6 to 11 cycles with a sample-barcoded 5' primer and J-beta primers. Using its own MiXCR run on the 5' RACE reads, TCRdb lists one record per CDR3 protein. Seen here are over a million distinct CDR3 sequences, around two fifths observed once, and the top ten hold roughly 7.9%.

This clonotype was obtained from a woman younger than 30 in good health. Sequencing was performed on blood. The V gene is TRBV20-1, the J gene TRBJ1-5; 9 bases map to TRBD1. The CDR3 DNA follows: TGCAGTGCTTTAACAGGGGGCTGGGGCAATCAGCCCCAGCATTTT. Translation: CSALTGGWGNQPQHF.